This TCR beta chain was profiled in a study of blood T cell repertoires in COVID-19 (dated by TCRdb to the early 2020s). Context from the whole study: Collaborator samples came from the United States, Italy and Spain and covered acute and convalescent phases of COVID-19. The material from the prospective study consisted of cDNA or gDNA derived from T cells, B-cell-depleted T cells, or PBMCs. Subjects who had been exposed to COVID-19, were actively infected with it, or had recovered from it provided the deeply sampled blood TCRbeta repertoires that made up the dataset. The repertoires were released in a freely available public database intended as a resource for research on the immune response to SARS-CoV-2. Samples came from the ongoing ImmuneRACE study (first 160 participants) plus 1,254 subjects from 6 global collaborators. The sample metadata nearly always contained a de-identified subject ID, COVID-19 status, age in years and sex. HLA class I and class II types, where available, came from metadata supplied by the sample provider rather than from assay-based typing.

Points on this clone: The antigen it binds to is not known. There are no base qualities to consult, and no much larger clone falls within one base.

Results and caveats for the whole study, not just this receptor: The amount of clinical and demographic metadata varied by source and participant and was provided uncurated.

Participants in the prospective study were aged about 18 to 89 years, lived in 20 to 30 United States geographic areas, and enrolled through a virtual design. To assign participants to cohorts, the prospective study relied on clinical history that participants themselves reported in a screening survey and a study questionnaire. ImmuneRACE Cohort 3 recovered participants were defined by two consecutive negative NP/OP PCR tests, healthcare professional clearance, or symptom resolution. Mobile phlebotomists in the prospective study collected whole blood, serum and a nasopharyngeal or oropharyngeal swab from every participant. Additional blood draws and questionnaires over an approximately two-month period could optionally be provided by prospective study participants. Before DNA extraction, blood samples from the prospective study were shipped at room temperature or frozen. The immunoSEQ Assay, a bias-controlled multiplex PCR, was used to amplify TCRbeta CDR3 regions from genomic DNA. As for the original processing: The number of nucleated cells in each sample was estimated by amplification of reference gene primers within the assay. To quantify the absolute abundance of each unique TCRbeta CDR3 rearrangement, sequence reads were collapsed and filtered. Productive Simpson clonality was computed per sample as the square root of Simpson's diversity index over productive rearrangements. This is the immuneACCESS table as TCRdb keeps it, with only in-frame sequences that have V and J called. A part of the clones is gone; compared with another copy, unresolved V genes explain less than half, and the rest is unexplained. The DNA was the basis for D and trimming; V, J and clone size are from that table. The sample table contains around 450,000 clones; only one count was recorded for roughly 87% of them. The ten largest account for about 0.63% of the sample.

This TCR derives from a man younger than 35 who had recovered from COVID-19. Sequencing was carried out using PBMCs or T cells enriched from blood (not recorded which).

CDR3 region: CASSPHRDSGYTF. The nucleotide sequence is given as TGTGCCAGCAGTCCCCACAGGGACAGTGGCTACACCTTC. This receptor chain uses TRBV12-3 or TRBV12-4 and TRBJ1-2; the junction holds 7 bases that match TRBD1. The CDR3 sequence holds 13 residues, the cysteine and phenylalanine included. The kept DNA is CDR3 alone, 39 bases in frame from the first base. From V the trimming removes 5 bases and from J it removes 7 bases, while the gene matches leave 7 bases of the junction unaccounted for.